This entry lists 25 T cell receptor beta chains sequenced from one sample in a study of OX40 agonist ivuxolimab in advanced cancers. Libraries were prepared by immunoSEQ multiplex PCR; TCRdb keeps only in-frame clonotypes and omits some of them. The table shows tens of thousands of clones, with 80% occurring only once. Sequencing was performed on CD4+ or CD8+ T cells sorted from blood, taken in a trial of the OX40 agonist ivuxolimab. These TCRs come from an adult with an advanced solid tumor such as melanoma, head and neck, liver or kidney cancer.

The rearrangement links TRBV9 to TRBJ2-3; TRBD2 matches at 14 bases. This CDR3 is built from 18 residues. The germline gives CDR1 SGDLS, CDR2 YYNGEE. With V trimmed by 4 bases and J by 0 bases, 7 bases remained unmatched. The CDR3 loop is CASSPRTSGGISTDTQYF. CDR3 nucleotides: TGTGCCAGCAGCCCCAGGACTAGCGGGGGGATAAGCACAGATACGCAGTATTTT. Full variable domain (outside the CDR3, taken from reference TRBV9 and TRBJ2-3): DSGVTQTPKHLITATGQRVTLRCSPRSGDLSVYWYQQSLDQGLQFLIQYYNGEERAKGNILERFSAQQFPDLHSELNLSSLELGDSALYFCASSPRTSGGISTDTQYFGPGTRLTVL.

The rearrangement uses TRBV6-5 and TRBJ1-2; a possible D gene is TRBD1 (6 bases). V lost 6 bases and J lost 2, with 16 bases in between. CDR3 length: 15 residues. Germline assignment: CDR1 MNHEY and CDR2 SVGAGI. In DNA form, the CDR3 reads TGTGCCAGCAGCCCACAGGGAGTTAGAAACTATGGCTACACCTTC. Translating it yields CASSPQGVRNYGYTF.

The chain carries TRBV2 and TRBJ2-7; no reliable D call. CDR3 length: 12 amino acids. Trimming took 7 bases from V and 0 from J, leaving 7 bases between them. Looked up from germline, CDR1 is SNHLY and CDR2 is FYNNEI. The CDR3 DNA sequence: TGTGCCAGCAATGACGGCTCCTACGAGCAGTACTTC. This sequence encodes CASNDGSYEQYF.

This sequence joins TRBV15 and TRBJ1-1; no reliable D call. The V end lost 0 bases, the J end lost 1 base, and 9 bases lay between the germline ends. This CDR3 has 15 residues. Germline-derived CDR1 and CDR2 are LNHNV and YYDKDF (reference sequence). CDR3 sequence reads: CATSRDSRRNTEAFF. In nucleotides, the CDR3 is TGTGCCACCAGCAGAGATAGTCGAAGGAACACTGAAGCTTTCTTT.

The chain couples TRBV5-1 to TRBJ1-4; 9 positions agree with TRBD1. V gave up 3 bases and J gave up 8 bases; unmatched junction bases: 8. From germline, CDR1 is SGHRS and CDR2 YFSETQ. This CDR3 region has 15 residues. The chain's CDR3 is CASSSAPGQGEKLFF. In DNA form, the CDR3 reads TGCGCCAGCAGCTCAGCTCCGGGACAGGGCGAAAAACTGTTTTTT.

The V gene is TRBV5-4, the J gene TRBJ1-1, with D hard to call. The germline CDR1 and CDR2 sequences are SGHNT and YYREEE (reference sequence). The CDR3 has 14 residues. Between the trimmed V and J ends, which lost 4 bases and 1 base, there was a span of 11 bases. CDR3 amino acids: CASSQVEGNTEAFF. CDR3 DNA sequence: TGTGCCAGCAGCCAAGTAGAGGGGAACACTGAAGCTTTCTTT.

The chain employs TRBV5-1 and TRBJ2-1, with D perhaps TRBD2 (5 bases). The V gene lost 5 bases and the J gene lost 5 bases, with 8 bases spanning the gap. CDR3 length: 12 residues. Germline loops: CDR1 SGHRS, CDR2 YFSETQ. The CDR3 region has the DNA TGCGCCAGCAGTGGGCGGGACAATGAGCAGTTCTTC. Its protein product is CASSGRDNEQFF.

In the case of this clone: One end of the junction does not line up with germline, which may come from a read error. The sample has other DNA sequences that encode this CDR3 too. DNA of the CDR3: TGTGCCAGTAGCTTGGACTACAATGAGCAGTTCTTC. This translates into CASSLDYNEQFF. The gene calls are TRBV5-4 and TRBJ2-1, with D unclear. This CDR3 has 12 amino acids. The germline V gene has CDR1 SGHNT and CDR2 YYREEE (reference sequence).

The chain couples TRBV7-6 to TRBJ2-7; possibly TRBD1 or TRBD2 for D (5 bases each). Looked up from germline, CDR1 is SGHVS and CDR2 is FNYEAQ. V was clipped by 1 base and J by 5 bases, with 9 bases between them. This CDR3 is built from 13 residues. The CDR3 loop is CASSLGGTDEQYF. CDR3 nucleotide sequence: TGTGCCAGCAGCTTAGGAGGGACCGACGAGCAGTACTTC.

J is TRBJ2-1 and V is TRBV28; a possible D gene is TRBD1 (6 bases). The CDR3 covers 14 residues. Trimming removed 8 bases at V and 2 bases at J, with 13 bases between. Per the germline V gene, CDR1 is MDHEN and CDR2 is SYDVKM. The chain's CDR3 is CASLRAGAYNEQFF. Written as DNA, the CDR3 is TGTGCCAGCCTTCGTGCAGGGGCCTACAATGAGCAGTTCTTC.

This chain connects TRBV5-1 to TRBJ2-5; 8 bases are a match to TRBD1. CDR1 and CDR2 from the germline V gene are SGHRS and YFSETQ. The junction had 7 bases not matched to a gene; V was cut back by 2 bases and J by 4 bases. CDR3 length: 15 amino acids. In DNA form, the CDR3 reads TGCGCCAGCAGCTTAGGAGGACAGGGTGGAGAGACCCAGTACTTC. Translating gives CASSLGGQGGETQYF.

The chain links TRBV2 to TRBJ2-3, with 8 bases identical to TRBD1. The V and J ends lost 6 bases and 1 base, in that order; junction bases with no gene match: 0. Germline V gene sequence: CDR1 SNHLY, CDR2 FYNNEI. This CDR3 spans 13 amino acids. CDR3 sequence (DNA): TGTGCCAGCAGGGACAGGGGCACAGATACGCAGTATTTT. Protein product: CASRDRGTDTQYF.

The chain is built from TRBV5-1 and TRBJ2-7; D might be TRBD1 (5 bases). Germline CDR1 reads SGHRS; CDR2 reads YFSETQ. Between the trimmed V and J ends, which lost 0 bases and 2 bases, there was a span of 15 bases. CDR3 length: 16 residues. CDR3 in amino acids: CASSLDFGHRTYEQYF. The CDR3 coding sequence is TGCGCCAGCAGCTTGGATTTCGGACACAGAACCTACGAGCAGTACTTC.

This sequence joins TRBV18 and TRBJ1-1; 8 positions agree with TRBD1. The germline V gene encodes CDR1 KGHSH and CDR2 LQKENI. The CDR3 spans 14 residues. Trimming at V came to 4 bases and at J to 3 bases, leaving 4 bases not matched to a gene. The CDR3 sequence is CASSLDRGYTEAFF. The CDR3 DNA reads TGTGCCAGCTCACTAGACAGGGGTTACACTGAAGCTTTCTTT.

The genes are TRBV27 and TRBJ1-2; D is undetermined. Germline V gives CDR1 MNHEY, CDR2 SMNVEV (reference sequence). The CDR3 spans 14 residues. V lost 6 bases to trimming and J lost 6 bases, with 17 bases between them. The chain's CDR3 is CASRQIWGGNGYTF. The CDR3 coding sequence is TGTGCCAGCAGACAAATATGGGGTGGCAATGGCTACACCTTC.

For this clone: The junction departs from germline at one end; a sequencing error may be responsible. The J gene is TRBJ2-1, the V gene TRBV29-1, with D perhaps assigned TRBD1 or TRBD2 (5 bases each). CDR1 and CDR2 from the germline V gene are SQVTM and ANQGSEA. This CDR3 is built from 13 residues. CDR3 sequence: CSVEGGGRGLAIF. The CDR3 DNA reads as TGCAGCGTTGAAGGTGGGGGTCGGGGCCTTGCGATCTTC.

This clone appeared once. This chain links TRBV7-3 with TRBJ2-2, with a possible D match to TRBD1 (7 bases). The CDR3 length is 18 residues. CDR1 and CDR2 (germline): SGHTA, FQGTGA. Trimming pared 5 bases from V and 5 bases from J, leaving 24 bases between. The CDR3 sequence is CASSPQGGWSPETGELFF. DNA of the CDR3: TGTGCCAGCAGCCCCCAGGGGGGTTGGAGTCCGGAAACCGGGGAGCTGTTTTTT.

V usage is TRBV11-2 and J usage is TRBJ2-1; 10 bases are a match to TRBD2. The length of the CDR3 is 15 residues. Germline CDR1 and CDR2: SGHAT and FQNNGV. The J segment lost 2 bases and the V segment lost 3 bases, leaving 1 base of the junction unmatched. Here the CDR3 DNA reads TGTGCCAGCAGCTTGCTAGCGGGAGCCTACAATGAGCAGTTCTTC. As protein: CASSLLAGAYNEQFF.

V and J are TRBV7-9 and TRBJ2-7; 12 nucleotides agree with TRBD2. The CDR3 consists of 16 residues. J lost 5 bases, V lost 2 bases, and 7 bases had no gene match. In germline, CDR1 is SEHNR, CDR2 FQNEAQ (reference sequence). CDR3 in amino acids: CASSLRLAGDSHEQYF. The CDR3 nucleotides read TGTGCCAGCAGCTTAAGACTAGCGGGAGATTCGCACGAGCAGTACTTC.

J is TRBJ2-2 and V is TRBV9; D is perhaps TRBD1 or TRBD2 (6 bases each). The CDR3 sequence is 17 residues long. Trimming removed 2 bases at V and 6 bases at J, with 20 bases between. The germline V gene has CDR1 SGDLS and CDR2 YYNGEE. The CDR3 sequence is CASSVRSGRGIPGELFF. DNA for the CDR3: TGTGCCAGCAGCGTCCGTAGCGGCAGGGGTATTCCCGGGGAGCTGTTTTTT.

There are a few counts of this clone. This chain joins TRBV18 and TRBJ2-5, with TRBD1 matching over 8 bases. CDR1 KGHSH and CDR2 LQKENI come from the germline V gene. The J segment lost 11 bases and the V segment lost 4 bases, leaving 18 bases of the junction unmatched. This CDR3 region has 16 residues. CDR3 DNA: TGTGCCAGCTCACGCGGCCCGGACAGGGAAGGTGGGGAGCAGTACTTC. It is translated as CASSRGPDREGGEQYF.

The gene calls are TRBV4-2 and TRBJ2-3; no clear D gene. V was cut by 4 bases and J by 3 bases, with 11 bases left in between. Looked up from germline, CDR1 is LGHNA and CDR2 is YNFKEQ. The CDR3 length is 14 residues. CDR3: CASSPTKVTDTQYF. The CDR3 DNA is TGTGCCAGCAGCCCGACAAAAGTAACAGATACGCAGTATTTT.

The chain couples TRBV6-4 to TRBJ1-6; D unresolved. V dropped 7 bases and J dropped 0 bases, with 16 bases sitting between them. The V gene's germline CDR1 is MRHNA and CDR2 SNTAGT. The CDR3 has 17 residues. The CDR3 here is CASTGAVPSSYNSPLHF. The CDR3 DNA follows: TGTGCCAGCACCGGAGCGGTGCCCAGCTCCTATAATTCACCCCTCCACTTT.

This chain connects TRBV29-1 to TRBJ2-5, with 10 bases that match TRBD2. In germline, CDR1 is SQVTM, CDR2 ANQGSEA. The CDR3 runs to 13 residues. The V segment lost 6 bases and the J segment 5 bases; nucleotides outside the gene matches: 6. CDR3 loop: CSVLSGGWETQYF. The CDR3 DNA sequence: TGCAGCGTACTTAGCGGGGGGTGGGAGACCCAGTACTTC.

This chain joins TRBV15 and TRBJ1-5; a weak D match, TRBD1 (5 bases). V lost 5 bases to trimming and J lost 3 bases, with 20 bases between them. The V gene's germline CDR1 is LNHNV and CDR2 YYDKDF (reference sequence). The CDR3 is made up of 17 amino acids. Here the CDR3 DNA reads TGTGCCACCAGCGCCCGGACGGGGCCCAATCCCAATCAGCCCCAGCATTTT. Residues: CATSARTGPNPNQPQHF. Full variable domain (remainder filled in from reference TRBV15 and TRBJ1-5): DAMVIQNPRYQVTQFGKPVTLSCSQTLNHNVMYWYQQKSSQAPKLLFHYYDKDFNNEADTPDNFQSRRPNTSFCFLDIRSPGLGDTAMYLCATSARTGPNPNQPQHFGDGTRLSIL.